This T cell receptor beta chain was observed in a study of shared clonotypes between healthy human individuals. Study-wide results and limits: Rarefaction showed sorted-subset sequencing was incomplete despite large depth. Some naive CD4 clonotypes, about 5.5%, turned up in common across a handful of donors. Only blood underwent sampling, and tissue repertoires likely differ.

The CDR3 has 13 residues. The germline V gene encodes CDR1 SGHAT and CDR2 FQNNGV. V gave up 3 bases and J gave up 6 bases, with 11 bases separating them. Turning to this clone: Its antigen is as yet unknown. Other DNA sequences within the sample encode an identical CDR3.

Some clones are missing from TCRdb's copy, which holds only in-frame ones; the method was immunoSEQ multiplex PCR. The data show about 2 million clones, about 94% seen once. The naive CD8 fraction comprised CD45RO-negative cells positively selected for CCR7 and excluded terminally differentiated effector memory CD45RA+ cells. The donor population consisted of healthy HIV-negative adults with no recent acute infections or vaccinations. This clonotype originated in a man aged 18 to 29 in good health. The J gene is TRBJ1-2, the V gene TRBV11-2; D not certain. The source material was naive CD8+ T cells sorted from blood. The CDR3 region is CASSLVPKDGYTF. CDR3 DNA sequence: TGTGCCAGCAGCTTGGTCCCAAAGGATGGCTACACCTTC.